This note documents a single TCR beta chain sequence. Its antigen is currently not known. There are no base qualities to consult, and no much larger clone falls within one base. The germline V end is reduced by 5 bases and the J end by 1 base; junction bases left unmatched: 4. Via the germline V gene (reference sequence), CDR1 is MNHEY and CDR2 SMNVEV. Inclusive of the bounding cysteine and phenylalanine, the CDR3 is 14 residues long. Only CDR3 DNA remains: 42 bases, in frame from the first base. This entry belongs to a study of cytomegalovirus exposure and HLA in healthy donors (dated by TCRdb to about 2017). The study in broad terms: A later analysis indicated that the 90 to 150 validation repertoires were generated on the platform also employed for the approximately 670 repertoires of the first cohort. The study combined high-throughput TCR immunosequencing, statistical association of individual TCRs with disease status, and machine learning to predict cytomegalovirus infection status. The study aimed to test whether signatures of past pathogen exposure could be identified by cataloging public T cell receptors. In addition to the first cohort of 666 subjects, a separate validation cohort of 100 to 150 different subjects was used. The investigation overall reported the following: The classifier was reported to diagnose cytomegalovirus status with high specificity and sensitivity in both the original and validation cohorts. A later analysis lacked HLA typing for the validation cohort, so it scored co-occurrence in that cohort across all 110 or so repertoires. A later analysis found that TCRs clustered in the first cohort also tended to co-occur in the 110 or so validation repertoires, with about 94% of cluster scores above 0. Most TCR sequences were seen in very few donors, while some public TCRs were found in many individuals. The authors suggested that the approach could potentially be generalized to other disease states and immunological phenotypes. Three of the identified cytomegalovirus-associated TCR beta chains were confirmed in vitro to be specific for cytomegalovirus antigens. In the study, 150 to 200 TCR beta chains were listed as associated with cytomegalovirus.

The donors were included in the validation cohort of 90 to 150 subjects, a group kept apart from the roughly 680-subject first cohort. Library generation was performed with the immunoSEQ multiplex PCR assay. Under the source paper's analysis protocol: A statistical classification framework was built to diagnose cytomegalovirus status from the catalog of TCR beta chain sequences. The clones in this table, taken by TCRdb from immuneACCESS, are in-frame only. Not every clone is retained; where verified, under half of the shortfall comes from an unresolved V gene, and the cause of the rest is unknown. V and J calls and clone size follow that table, whereas D and trimming were derived from the DNA. The sample table shows approximately 65,000 clones, and about 94% are seen once. Roughly 1% of the sample rests with the top ten.

The sample was PBMCs. The receptor chain draws on TRBV27 and TRBJ2-7; the central 8 bases match TRBD2. This clonotype originated in a woman aged 18-35 years in good health and CMV-seronegative. The CDR3 loop reads CASSIREGSYEQYF. The DNA sequence is given as TGTGCCAGCAGTATTCGGGAGGGATCCTACGAGCAGTACTTC.